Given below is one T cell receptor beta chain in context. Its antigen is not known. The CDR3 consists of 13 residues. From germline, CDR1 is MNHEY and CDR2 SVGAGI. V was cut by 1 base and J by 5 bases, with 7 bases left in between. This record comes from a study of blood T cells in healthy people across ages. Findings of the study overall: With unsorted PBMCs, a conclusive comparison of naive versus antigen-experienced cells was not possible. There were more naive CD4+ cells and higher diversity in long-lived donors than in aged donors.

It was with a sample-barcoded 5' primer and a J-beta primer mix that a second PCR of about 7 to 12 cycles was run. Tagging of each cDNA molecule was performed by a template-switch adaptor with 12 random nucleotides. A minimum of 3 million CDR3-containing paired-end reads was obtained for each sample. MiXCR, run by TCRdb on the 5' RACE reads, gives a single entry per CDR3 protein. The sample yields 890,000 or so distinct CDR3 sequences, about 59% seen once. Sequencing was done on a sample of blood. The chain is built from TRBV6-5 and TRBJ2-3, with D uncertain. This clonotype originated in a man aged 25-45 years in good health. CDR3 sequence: CASSYFVGDTQYF. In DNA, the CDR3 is TGTGCCAGCAGTTACTTTGTAGGAGATACGCAGTATTTT.